This entry describes one TCR beta chain. Its cognate antigen has yet to be identified. No base qualities exist here, and no much larger clone lies one base off it. Libraries were constructed by the immunoSEQ multiplex PCR assay. DNA from the cultured, isolated CD4+ T cells was subjected to TCR beta CDR3 sequencing. The study's own analysis went as follows. The analysis removed non-productive TCR sequences, trimmed reads to the CDR3 region, and retained only CDR3s that were 7 or more amino acids long. Antigen-specific clonotypes were identified using the MANAFEST web app by comparison of expansion in peptide wells against reference cultures. For clones to be considered positive, expansion at FDR<0.05 versus reference and all other wells, an odds ratio above 5, and a frequency above 0.1% in two replicate wells were required. A clonotype was defined as cross-reactive if the clonotype was significantly expanded both in SARS-CoV-2 spike wells and in at least one common cold coronavirus spike condition. CDR3 similarity was assessed by Levenshtein distance using the stringdist R package, and unrooted trees were constructed with ape in R 3.6.1. TCRdb re-hosts the immuneACCESS table, in-frame sequences only. Its copies lack some clones; in the studies checked, an unresolved V gene accounts for under half of them, and the cause for the rest is not known. The V and J calls and clone size come from that table; D and trimming were worked out from the DNA. The sample records roughly 40,000 clones, 55% to 80% of which are singletons. Clones ranked in the top ten supply roughly 8.4% of the sample.

The CDR3, from cysteine to phenylalanine, totals 14 residues. Just CDR3 DNA is preserved here, 42 bases in frame from base 1. The germline V gene gives CDR1 as SGHAT and CDR2 as FQNNGV. V ends up 3 bases short and J 8 bases short, with an unmatched junction base count of 7. This sample is part of a study of vaccination effects on CD4 cells after COVID-19 (dated by TCRdb to between 2021 and 2023). About the investigation overall: In the ViraFEST assay, PBMC were stimulated with viral peptide pools, and antigen-specific CD4+ T cell clonotypes were then identified by expansion using TCR sequencing. Cultures from other donors in the study were sequenced with the Oncomine TCR Beta short-read assay on an Illumina iSeq 100. Post-vaccine samples across the study were collected a median of 72 days after the second dose, with a range of 14 to 241. In both COVID-19 convalescent patients and infection-naive vaccine recipients, the study compared SARS-CoV-2 spike-specific CD4+ TCR repertoires from before mRNA vaccination with those from after it. Roughly 2.1 million PBMC per well were cultured in IMDM with about 4.6% human AB serum, roughly 10 IU/ml IL-2 and gentamicin, plus 10 ug/ml peptides. A total of over nine COVID-19 convalescent patients and several SARS-CoV-2-naive healthy vaccine recipients were included in the full study.

After about 10 days of culture, CD4+ T cells were isolated with the EasySep CD4+ T cell isolation kit. Two doses of either the BNT162b2 or the mRNA-1273 mRNA SARS-CoV-2 vaccine were administered to participants. The absence of prior SARS-CoV-2 infection in healthy vaccine recipients was confirmed by negative nucleocapsid antibodies before and after vaccination. On days 3 and 7, half of the culture medium was replaced with fresh IL-2-containing medium. Unless noted otherwise, every peptide stimulation condition was cultured in triplicate wells. Using Ficoll-Paque Plus gradient centrifugation, PBMC were separated from whole blood and then either used fresh or cryopreserved at -140C. Genomic DNA was extracted from cultured CD4+ T cells with the QIAamp micro DNA kit. Study-wide findings and limitations: Among healthy vaccine recipients, nearly all vaccine-induced clones were SARS-CoV-2 mono-reactive, and only 1 of 255 was cross-reactive with common cold coronaviruses. The study was limited by a small number of convalescent patients and lacked early post-infection timepoints. Both infection-induced and vaccine-induced clones contracted markedly at late post-vaccination timepoints, which is consistent with waning T cell responses.

This chain joins TRBV11-2 to TRBJ1-2; a stretch of 9 junction bases matches TRBD1. This clonotype was obtained from a human donor who received a COVID-19 vaccine. The material was CD4+ T cells from PBMCs cultured without peptide, obtained after COVID-19 vaccination. The CDR3 protein is CASSFKGQGGGYTF. The DNA sequence is as follows: TGTGCCAGCAGCTTCAAGGGACAGGGAGGGGGCTACACCTTC. Here the CDR3 is joined to the reference TRBV11-2 and TRBJ1-2 genes, and the full variable domain is: EAGVAQSPRYKIIEKRQSVAFWCNPISGHATLYWYQQILGQGPKLLIQFQNNGVVDDSQLPKDRFSAERLKGVDSTLKIQPAKLEDSAVYLCASSFKGQGGGYTFGSGTRLTVV.